This entry is about one T cell receptor (beta chain). Its target is unknown. Trimming removed 7 bases from V and 2 bases from J, with 11 bases in between. The germline V gene encodes CDR1 SGHVS and CDR2 FQNEAQ. This CDR3 has 13 residues. The data derive from a study of cytomegalovirus exposure and HLA in healthy donors. Study-wide findings and caveats: Presence/absence analyses rested on an assumption that sequencing depth was roughly uniform across donors. A later analysis, which compared TCR beta chains of equal frequency, found the HLA-associated ones more clonally expanded.

The PCR was carried out with 60 Vbeta primers and 13 Jbeta primers. The assay was immunoSEQ multiplex PCR, and TCRdb's table has in-frame clones only and misses some. Its listing shows approximately 96,000 clones. The material sequenced was PBMCs. The TCR originated in a girl between 5 and 17 years old in good health and CMV-seropositive. The chain joins TRBV7-8 to TRBJ1-1; D is perhaps TRBD1 (5 bases). The CDR3 sequence: CASMEGPNTEAFF. CDR3 nucleotides: TGTGCCAGCATGGAGGGGCCCAACACTGAAGCTTTCTTT.